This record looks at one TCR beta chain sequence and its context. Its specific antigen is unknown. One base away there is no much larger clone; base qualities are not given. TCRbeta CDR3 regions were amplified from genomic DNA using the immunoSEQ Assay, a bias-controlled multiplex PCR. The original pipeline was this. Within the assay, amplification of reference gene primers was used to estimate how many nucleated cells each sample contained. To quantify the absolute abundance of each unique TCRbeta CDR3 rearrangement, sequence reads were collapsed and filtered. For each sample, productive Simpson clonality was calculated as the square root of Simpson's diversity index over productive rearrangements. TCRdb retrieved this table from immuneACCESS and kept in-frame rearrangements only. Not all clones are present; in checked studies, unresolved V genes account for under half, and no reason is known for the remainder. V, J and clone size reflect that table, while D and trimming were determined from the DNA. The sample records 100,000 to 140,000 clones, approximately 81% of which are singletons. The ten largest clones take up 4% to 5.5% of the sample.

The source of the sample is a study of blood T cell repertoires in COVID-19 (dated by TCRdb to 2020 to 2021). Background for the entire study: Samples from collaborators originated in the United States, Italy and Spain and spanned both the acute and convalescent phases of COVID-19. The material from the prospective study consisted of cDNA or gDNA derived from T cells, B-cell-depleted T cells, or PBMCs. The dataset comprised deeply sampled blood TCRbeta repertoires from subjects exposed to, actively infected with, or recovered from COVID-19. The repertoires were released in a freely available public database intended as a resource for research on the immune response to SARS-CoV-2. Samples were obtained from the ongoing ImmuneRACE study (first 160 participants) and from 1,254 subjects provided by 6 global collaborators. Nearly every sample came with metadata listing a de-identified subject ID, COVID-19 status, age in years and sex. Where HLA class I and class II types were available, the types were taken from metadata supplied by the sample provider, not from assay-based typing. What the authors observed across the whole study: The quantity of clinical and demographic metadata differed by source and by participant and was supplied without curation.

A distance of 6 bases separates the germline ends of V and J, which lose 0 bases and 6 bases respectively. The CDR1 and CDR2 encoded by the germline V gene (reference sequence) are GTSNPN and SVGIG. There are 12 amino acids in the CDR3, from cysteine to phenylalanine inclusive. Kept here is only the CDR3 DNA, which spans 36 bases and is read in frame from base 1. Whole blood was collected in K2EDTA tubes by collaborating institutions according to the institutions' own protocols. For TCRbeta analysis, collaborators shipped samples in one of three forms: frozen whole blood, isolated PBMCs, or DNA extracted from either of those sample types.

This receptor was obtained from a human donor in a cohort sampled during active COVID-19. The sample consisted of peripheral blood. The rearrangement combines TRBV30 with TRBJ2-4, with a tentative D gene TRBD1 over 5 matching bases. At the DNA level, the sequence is TGTGCCTGGAGTGTGCAGGGAAACATTCAGTACTTC. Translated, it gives CAWSVQGNIQYF.